Presented here are 2 T cell receptor beta chains from one specimen sequenced in a study of metastatic and nonmetastatic thyroid tumors. There were no patients who had received any treatment before thyroid surgery. TCRdb re-called clones via MiXCR from the PCR reads. The sample carries under 30,000 clones, 4% to 5% recorded once. Sample: blood. Receptor source: a female donor with papillary thyroid cancer or a benign thyroid nodule (not recorded which). Some clones in this sample may be carry-over from other donors' samples.

This clone is labeled medium-sized. This chain links TRBV27 with TRBJ2-7; 8 bases fit TRBD1. CDR3 length: 14 residues. The V gene's germline CDR1 is MNHEY and CDR2 SMNVEV (reference sequence). The junction had 2 bases not matched to a gene; V was cut back by 4 bases and J by 0 bases. DNA for the CDR3: TGTGCCAGCAGTTCCACAGGGGGCTCCTACGAGCAGTACTTC. Translating gives CASSSTGGSYEQYF.

Comment on this clone: A single base separates this from a much larger clone, so it may be a read error. The chain recombines TRBV28 with TRBJ1-5; D call uncertain. The CDR3 length is 14 residues. CDR1 is MDHEN, CDR2 SYDVKM, per germline. CDR3: CASSLWVGTQPHHF. The CDR3 coding sequence is TGTGCCAGCAGTTTATGGGTCGGCACTCAGCCCCATCATTTT.